This note documents a single TCR beta chain sequence. Its antigen is unidentified. The data belong to a study of post-analysis software for immune sequencing data. Study-level background: The study covered relapsing-remitting, secondary progressive and progressive-relapsing courses of multiple sclerosis.

The study's findings and limits: Co-batched samples clustered tightly together by F measure. A significant reduction in normalized Chao1 diversity was observed in multiple sclerosis patients versus controls.

The library was made from cDNA and included unique molecular identifiers. TCRdb recomputed calls from the PCR reads with MiXCR, one row per CDR3 protein. The table has approximately 350,000 distinct CDR3 sequences, 30% to 45% seen once. Sequenced input: blood. The receptor was isolated from a girl aged 10 to 17 with multiple sclerosis.

The CDR3 bases are TGTGCCAGCAGCCTCGGGCTTAGCTCCTATAATTCACCCCTCCACTTT. Residues: CASSLGLSSYNSPLHF. V gene TRBV7-2 combines with J gene TRBJ1-6, with unresolved D. The V gene's germline CDR1 is SGHTA and CDR2 FQGNSA. The CDR3 has 16 amino acids. The germline V and J ends were trimmed by 5 bases and 0 bases, with 11 bases remaining between them. Full variable domain (remainder filled in from reference TRBV7-2 and TRBJ1-6): GAGVSQSPSNKVTEKGKDVELRCDPISGHTALYWYRQSLGQGLEFLIYFQGNSAPDKSGLPSDRFSAERTGGSVSTLTIQRTQQEDSAVYLCASSLGLSSYNSPLHFGNGTRLTVT.